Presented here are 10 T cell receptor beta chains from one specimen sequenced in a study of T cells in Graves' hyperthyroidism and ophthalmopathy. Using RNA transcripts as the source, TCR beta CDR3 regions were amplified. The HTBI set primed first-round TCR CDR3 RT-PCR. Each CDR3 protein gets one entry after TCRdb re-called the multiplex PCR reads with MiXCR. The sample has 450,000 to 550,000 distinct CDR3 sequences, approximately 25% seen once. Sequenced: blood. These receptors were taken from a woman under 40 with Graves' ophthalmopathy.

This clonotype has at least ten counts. Written as DNA, the CDR3 is TGTGCCAGCAGCACCCGCGCCGGGACAATCTACGAGCAGTACTTC. Its translation: CASSTRAGTIYEQYF. The V call is TRBV6-5, the J call TRBJ2-7; D is possibly TRBD1 (6 bases). Germline assignment: CDR1 MNHEY and CDR2 SVGAGI. Deletions cut 6 bases from V and 3 bases from J, with 18 bases between. This CDR3 contains 15 residues.

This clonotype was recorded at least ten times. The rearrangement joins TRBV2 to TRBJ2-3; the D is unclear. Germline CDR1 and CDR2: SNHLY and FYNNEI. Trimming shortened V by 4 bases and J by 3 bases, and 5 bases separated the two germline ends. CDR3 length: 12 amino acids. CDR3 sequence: CASSVRTDTQYF. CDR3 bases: TGTGCCAGCAGTGTCCGGACAGATACGCAGTATTTT. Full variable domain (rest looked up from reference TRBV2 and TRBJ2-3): EPEVTQTPSHQVTQMGQEVILRCVPISNHLYFYWYRQILGQKVEFLVSFYNNEISEKSEIFDDQFSVERPDGSNFTLKIRSTKLEDSAMYFCASSVRTDTQYFGPGTRLTVL.

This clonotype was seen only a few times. The CDR3 DNA is TGTGCCAGCGGGACGGCGGGCGTGGGGCACATTCAGTACTTC. Encoded protein: CASGTAGVGHIQYF. The chain combines TRBV7-2 with TRBJ2-4, with D perhaps assigned TRBD1 or TRBD2 (5 bases each). The ends were cut back, 8 bases at V and 8 bases at J, with 19 bases in the middle. CDR1 SGHTA and CDR2 FQGNSA come from the germline V gene. CDR3 length equals 14 residues.

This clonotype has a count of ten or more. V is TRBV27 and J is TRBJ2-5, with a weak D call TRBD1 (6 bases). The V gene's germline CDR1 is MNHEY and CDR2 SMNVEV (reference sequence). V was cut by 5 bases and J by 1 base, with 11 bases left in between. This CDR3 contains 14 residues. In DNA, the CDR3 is TGTGCCAGCAGTCCATGGACAGTCCAAGAGACCCAGTACTTC. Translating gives CASSPWTVQETQYF.

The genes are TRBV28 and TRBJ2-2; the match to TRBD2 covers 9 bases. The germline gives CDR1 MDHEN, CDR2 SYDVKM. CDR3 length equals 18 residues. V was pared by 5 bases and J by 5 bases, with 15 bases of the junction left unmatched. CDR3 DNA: TGTGCCAGCAGTAATCGACAGCGGGAGGCATGGAGTACCGGGGAGCTGTTTTTT. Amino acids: CASSNRQREAWSTGELFF. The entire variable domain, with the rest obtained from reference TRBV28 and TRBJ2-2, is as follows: DVKVTQSSRYLVKRTGEKVFLECVQDMDHENMFWYRQDPGLGLRLIYFSYDVKMKEKGDIPEGYSVSREKKERFSLILESASTNQTSMYLCASSNRQREAWSTGELFFGEGSRLTVL.

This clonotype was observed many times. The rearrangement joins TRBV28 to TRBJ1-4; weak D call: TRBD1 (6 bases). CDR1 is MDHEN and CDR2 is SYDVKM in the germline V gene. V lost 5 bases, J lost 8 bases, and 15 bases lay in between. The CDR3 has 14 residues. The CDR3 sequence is CASSLGGEQEKLFF. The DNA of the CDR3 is TGTGCCAGCAGTCTAGGGGGTGAGCAGGAAAAACTGTTTTTT.

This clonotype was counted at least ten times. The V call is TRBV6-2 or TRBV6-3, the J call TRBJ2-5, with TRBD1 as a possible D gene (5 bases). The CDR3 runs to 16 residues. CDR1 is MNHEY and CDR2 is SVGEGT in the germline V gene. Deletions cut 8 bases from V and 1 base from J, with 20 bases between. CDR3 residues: CASGKQGVIAQETQYF. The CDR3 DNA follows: TGTGCCAGCGGCAAACAAGGGGTTATCGCCCAAGAGACCCAGTACTTC.

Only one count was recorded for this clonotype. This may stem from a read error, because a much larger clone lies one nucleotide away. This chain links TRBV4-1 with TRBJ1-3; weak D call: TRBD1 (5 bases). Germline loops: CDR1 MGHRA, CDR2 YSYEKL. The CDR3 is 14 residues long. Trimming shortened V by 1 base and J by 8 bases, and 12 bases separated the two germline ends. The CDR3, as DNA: TGCGCCAGCAGCCAAGTCGGCAGGGACGACACCATATATTTT. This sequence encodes CASSQVGRDDTIYF.

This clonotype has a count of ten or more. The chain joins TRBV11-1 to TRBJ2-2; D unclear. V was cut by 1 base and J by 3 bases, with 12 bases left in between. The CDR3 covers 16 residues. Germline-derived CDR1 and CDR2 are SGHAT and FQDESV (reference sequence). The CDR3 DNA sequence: TGTGCCAGCAGCTTAGGATTGGCCAGATACACCGGGGAGCTGTTTTTT. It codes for CASSLGLARYTGELFF.

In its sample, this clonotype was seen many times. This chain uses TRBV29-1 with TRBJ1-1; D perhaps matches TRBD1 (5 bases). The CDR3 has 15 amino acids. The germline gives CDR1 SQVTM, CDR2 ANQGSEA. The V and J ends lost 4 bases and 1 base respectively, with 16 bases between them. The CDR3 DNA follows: TGCAGCGTTGCGGTGACAGTTTTTCGGAACACTGAAGCTTTCTTT. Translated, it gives CSVAVTVFRNTEAFF.